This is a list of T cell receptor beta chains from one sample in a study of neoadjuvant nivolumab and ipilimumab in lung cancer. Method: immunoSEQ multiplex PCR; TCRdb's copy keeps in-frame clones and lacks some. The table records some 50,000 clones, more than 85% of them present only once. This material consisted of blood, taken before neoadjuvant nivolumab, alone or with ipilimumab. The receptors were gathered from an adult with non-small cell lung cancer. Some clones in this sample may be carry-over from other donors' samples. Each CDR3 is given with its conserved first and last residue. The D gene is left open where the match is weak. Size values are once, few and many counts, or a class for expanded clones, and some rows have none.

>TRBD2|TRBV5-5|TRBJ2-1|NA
CASSIAGGPAEQFF
TGTGCCAGCAGCATAGCGGGAGGGCCCGCTGAGCAGTTCTTC
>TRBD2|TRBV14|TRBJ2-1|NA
CASSQDAGGTSYNEQFF
TGTGCCAGCAGCCAAGACGCGGGGGGCACGTCCTACAATGAGCAGTTCTTC
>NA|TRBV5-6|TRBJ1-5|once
CASSLGDKSNQPQHF
TGTGCCAGCAGCTTGGGGGATAAGAGCAATCAGCCCCAGCATTTT
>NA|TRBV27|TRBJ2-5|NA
CASSPGVGRSLRETQYF
TGTGCCAGCAGCCCCGGGGTGGGCAGAAGTTTACGAGAGACCCAGTACTTC
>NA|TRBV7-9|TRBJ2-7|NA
CASRQDTSSYEQYF
TGTGCCAGCAGGCAAGACACAAGCTCCTACGAGCAGTACTTC
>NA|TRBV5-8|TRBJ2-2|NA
CASSLEVLNTGELFF
TGTGCCAGCAGCTTGGAGGTCCTGAACACCGGGGAGCTGTTTTTT
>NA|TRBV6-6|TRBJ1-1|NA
CASSSTGLMNTEAFF
TGTGCCAGCAGTTCCACAGGGTTGATGAACACTGAAGCTTTCTTT
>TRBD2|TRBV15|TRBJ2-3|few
CATSRDAREGTDTQYF
TGTGCCACCAGCAGAGATGCGCGGGAGGGCACAGATACGCAGTATTTT
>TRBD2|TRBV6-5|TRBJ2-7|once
CATHSTSGRAWWQYF
TGTGCCACCCATTCTACTAGCGGGAGGGCCTGGTGGCAGTACTTC
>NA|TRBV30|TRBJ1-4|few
CAWAPGHEKLFF
TGTGCCTGGGCCCCGGGACATGAAAAACTGTTTTTT
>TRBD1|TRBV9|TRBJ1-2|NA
CASSVGQGALLSYGYTF
TGTGCCAGCAGCGTAGGACAGGGGGCATTGTTAAGCTATGGCTACACCTTC
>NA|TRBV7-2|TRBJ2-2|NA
CASNLNGELFF
TGTGCCAGCAACCTAAACGGGGAGCTGTTTTTT
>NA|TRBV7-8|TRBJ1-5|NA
CASSLAGSGNQPQHF
TGTGCCAGCAGCTTAGCAGGGAGTGGCAATCAGCCCCAGCATTTT
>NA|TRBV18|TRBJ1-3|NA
CASSPPRGAPSGNTIYF
TGTGCCAGCTCACCACCGAGGGGCGCGCCCTCTGGAAACACCATATATTTT
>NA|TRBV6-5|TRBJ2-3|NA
CASRQSPLTDTQYF
TGTGCCAGCAGACAGAGCCCCCTCACAGATACGCAGTATTTT
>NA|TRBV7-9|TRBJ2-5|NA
CASSLRRGQETQYF
TGTGCCAGCAGCCTGAGGAGGGGGCAAGAGACCCAGTACTTC
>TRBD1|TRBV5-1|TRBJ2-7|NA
CASSTDRVPYEQYF
TGCGCCAGCAGCACGGACAGGGTTCCCTACGAGCAGTACTTC
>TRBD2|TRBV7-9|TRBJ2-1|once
CASSLTASGRAGNNEQFF
TGTGCCAGCAGCTTAACGGCTAGCGGGAGGGCCGGGAACAATGAGCAGTTCTTC
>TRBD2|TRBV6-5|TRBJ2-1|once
CASSSAGTSGTSEQFF
TGTGCCAGCAGTTCCGCAGGGACTAGCGGGACAAGTGAGCAGTTCTTC
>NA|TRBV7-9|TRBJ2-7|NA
CASSLIANSYEQYF
TGTGCCAGCAGCTTAATAGCGAACTCCTACGAGCAGTACTTC
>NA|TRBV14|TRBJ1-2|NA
CASSQLGRGVGYGYTF
TGTGCCAGCAGCCAATTGGGCAGGGGAGTCGGCTATGGCTACACCTTC
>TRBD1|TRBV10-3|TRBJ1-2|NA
CAISEERQGGYGYTF
TGTGCCATCAGTGAGGAGAGACAGGGTGGCTATGGCTACACCTTC
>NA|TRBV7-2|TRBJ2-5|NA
CASSLGSGRETQYF
TGTGCCAGCAGCTTAGGTTCAGGGAGAGAGACCCAGTACTTC